Listed below are T cell receptor beta chains from one sample, sequenced in a study of CD8+ T cells in alopecia areata. Libraries were prepared by immunoSEQ multiplex PCR; TCRdb keeps only in-frame clonotypes and omits some of them. The data show about 190,000 clones, approximately 56% seen once. The input for sequencing was CD4+ T cells sorted from blood, taken at week 4, from a patient treated with tofacitinib. Every receptor here comes from a human donor with alopecia areata. Each CDR3 is given with its conserved first and last residue. Size values are once, few and many counts, or a class for expanded clones, and some rows have none.

TRBJ2-6,-,TRBV28,CASSLSSGANVLTF
TRBJ2-7,-,TRBV7-3,CASSRDRSYEQYF
TRBJ2-7,-,TRBV7-9,CASSLRDVYEQYF
TRBJ2-5,-,TRBV7-8,CASSERPQYF
TRBJ1-1,once,TRBV2,CASRGAGTTEAFF
TRBJ2-7,few,TRBV2,CASERDQSSYEQYF
TRBJ1-1,-,TRBV4-2,CASSQGKGFRRTEAFF
TRBJ2-3,-,TRBV2,CASYGPGLADDTQYF
TRBJ1-2,-,TRBV7-2,CASSFRDRGLYGYTF
TRBJ2-1,-,TRBV7-8,CASSHPGTSGRTEQFF
TRBJ2-7,-,TRBV18,CASSPNRDRGQYF
TRBJ2-1,-,TRBV11-2,CASSLEILEQFF
TRBJ2-5,-,TRBV6-5,CASTIGTGETQYF